The 11 T cell receptor beta chains given below trace back to one sample, sequenced in a study of cytomegalovirus exposure and HLA in healthy donors. Profiled with immunoSEQ multiplex PCR; TCRdb holds only in-frame clones, not every one. The table lists approximately 140,000 clones, about 90% of them singletons. The specimen sequenced was PBMCs. These receptors all come from a man aged 18 to 30 in good health and CMV-seronegative.

This chain joins TRBV2 and TRBJ1-5; 7 bases agree with TRBD1. There are 15 residues in the CDR3. The germline gives CDR1 SNHLY, CDR2 FYNNEI. J gave up 2 bases and V 0 bases, and 1 base lay outside the gene matches. The CDR3 nucleotides read TGTGCCAGCAGTGAAGCTCAGGGGGGCAATCAGCCCCAGCATTTT. Amino acid sequence: CASSEAQGGNQPQHF.

The gene calls are TRBV30 and TRBJ1-4; maybe TRBD1 (6 bases). This CDR3 contains 13 residues. V shed 4 bases and J shed 6 bases, with 12 bases lying between them. Germline V gene sequence: CDR1 GTSNPN, CDR2 SVGIG (reference sequence). CDR3 in DNA: TGTGCCTGGAACGGCAGGGGTTATGAAAAACTGTTTTTT. As protein: CAWNGRGYEKLFF. Filled out from reference TRBV30 and TRBJ1-4, the complete variable domain reads SQTIHQWPATLVQPVGSPLSLECTVEGTSNPNLYWYRQAAGRGLQLLFYSVGIGQISSEVPQNLSASRPQDRQFILSSKKLLLSDSGFYLCAWNGRGYEKLFFGSGTQLSVL.

This chain uses TRBV29-1 with TRBJ1-1, with 10 bases lining up with TRBD1. Germline trimming cut 7 bases from V and 3 bases from J; bases unmatched to any gene: 5. Per the germline V gene, CDR1 is SQVTM and CDR2 is ANQGSEA. The CDR3 has 13 amino acids. CDR3 sequence reads: CSGGQGGYTEAFF. CDR3 coding DNA: TGCAGCGGCGGACAGGGGGGATACACTGAAGCTTTCTTT.

The chain has TRBV27 and TRBJ1-1; D uncertain. CDR3 length: 15 residues. Germline V gene lookup returns CDR1 MNHEY and CDR2 SMNVEV (reference sequence). V was trimmed by 4 bases and J by 5 bases, leaving 17 bases between them. For the CDR3, the DNA is TGTGCCAGCAGTTCCCCCGGGTCCTTTAATACTGAAGCTTTCTTT. Protein sequence: CASSSPGSFNTEAFF.

The CDR3 nucleotides read TGCGCCAGCAGCGGGGGAGGGGACTCTTTCCAAGAGACCCAGTACTTC. It codes for CASSGGGDSFQETQYF. This chain connects TRBV5-1 to TRBJ2-5; TRBD2 aligns across 7 bases. Germline assignment: CDR1 SGHRS and CDR2 YFSETQ. The CDR3 totals 16 residues. With V trimmed by 4 bases and J by 1 base, 10 bases remained unmatched.

This clone was seen a single time. The chain employs TRBV5-1 and TRBJ2-1; 8 bases are a match to TRBD1. CDR1 is SGHRS, CDR2 YFSETQ, per germline. The CDR3 consists of 14 residues. V dropped 3 bases and J dropped 10; count of bases not matched to a gene: 9. CDR3 sequence (DNA): TGCGCCAGCAGCTACGGACAGGGAAGAGAGGAGCAGTTCTTC. Translated: CASSYGQGREEQFF. Using reference TRBV5-1 and TRBJ2-1 for the parts outside the CDR3, the full variable domain is KAGVTQTPRYLIKTRGQQVTLSCSPISGHRSVSWYQQTPGQGLQFLFEYFSETQRNKGNFPGRFSGRQFSNSRSEMNVSTLELGDSALYLCASSYGQGREEQFFGPGTRLTVL.

CDR3 loop: CSVRGGTDTQYF. CDR3 nucleotide sequence: TGCAGCGTAAGGGGGGGAACAGATACGCAGTATTTT. J is TRBJ2-3 and V is TRBV29-1; a possible D gene is TRBD2 (7 bases). The V gene's germline CDR1 is SQVTM and CDR2 ANQGSEA. Between the trimmed V and J ends, which lost 6 bases and 3 bases, there was a span of 10 bases. CDR3 length equals 12 residues.

This rearrangement joins TRBV13 to TRBJ2-7, with 10 bases aligning to TRBD1. Germline trimming cut 5 bases from V and 3 bases from J; bases unmatched to any gene: 1. CDR3 length: 13 amino acids. The germline V gene has CDR1 PRHDT and CDR2 FYEKMQ (reference sequence). CDR3 amino acids: CASSRTGGYEQYF. The CDR3 bases are TGTGCCAGCAGCCGGACAGGGGGCTACGAGCAGTACTTC.

This clone was seen at least ten times. The chain carries TRBV5-4 and TRBJ1-1, with a tentative D call TRBD1 (5 bases). The CDR3 is made up of 15 amino acids. Trimming took 3 bases from V and 5 from J, leaving 17 bases between them. Per germline, CDR1 SGHNT and CDR2 YYREEE (reference sequence). CDR3: CASSSGGFGSTEAFF. The CDR3 DNA is TGTGCCAGCAGCTCGGGGGGTTTTGGGAGTACTGAAGCTTTCTTT. Combining the CDR3 with reference TRBV5-4 and TRBJ1-1 gives the whole variable domain ETGVTQSPTHLIKTRGQQVTLRCSSQSGHNTVSWYQQALGQGPQFIFQYYREEENGRGNFPPRFSGLQFPNYSSELNVNALELDDSALYLCASSSGGFGSTEAFFGQGTRLTVV.

J is TRBJ1-2 and V is TRBV5-1; D is uncertain. With 3 bases removed from V and 2 bases from J, the gap between germline ends came to 14 bases. The CDR3 is 15 residues long. The germline gives CDR1 SGHRS, CDR2 YFSETQ. The CDR3 DNA sequence: TGCGCCAGCAGCTCCCTTCTGGAGGGCAACTATGGCTACACCTTC. Its translation: CASSSLLEGNYGYTF. Looking up the rest from reference TRBV5-1 and TRBJ1-2 gives the full variable domain: KAGVTQTPRYLIKTRGQQVTLSCSPISGHRSVSWYQQTPGQGLQFLFEYFSETQRNKGNFPGRFSGRQFSNSRSEMNVSTLELGDSALYLCASSSLLEGNYGYTFGSGTRLTVV.

CDR3 DNA: TGTGCCTGGAGTGTCGAGGGCGGGGGGACCTACGAGCAGTACTTC. This codes for CAWSVEGGGTYEQYF. The chain employs TRBV30 and TRBJ2-7; TRBD2 aligns across 8 bases. Germline V gives CDR1 GTSNPN, CDR2 SVGIG (reference sequence). The J segment lost 2 bases and the V segment lost 0 bases, leaving 6 bases of the junction unmatched. This CDR3 is built from 15 residues. Variable domain in full (rest from reference TRBV30 and TRBJ2-7): SQTIHQWPATLVQPVGSPLSLECTVEGTSNPNLYWYRQAAGRGLQLLFYSVGIGQISSEVPQNLSASRPQDRQFILSSKKLLLSDSGFYLCAWSVEGGGTYEQYFGPGTRLTVT.